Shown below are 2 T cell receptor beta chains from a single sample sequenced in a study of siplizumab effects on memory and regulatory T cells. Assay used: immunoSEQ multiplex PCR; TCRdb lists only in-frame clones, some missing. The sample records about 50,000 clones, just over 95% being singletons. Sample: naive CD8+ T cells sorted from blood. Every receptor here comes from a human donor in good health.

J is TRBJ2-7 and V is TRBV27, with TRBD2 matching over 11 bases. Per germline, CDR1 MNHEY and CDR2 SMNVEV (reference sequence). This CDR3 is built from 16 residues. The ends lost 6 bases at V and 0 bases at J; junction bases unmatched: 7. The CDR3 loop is CASSPGLAESSYEQYF. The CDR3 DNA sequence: TGTGCCAGCAGCCCGGGACTAGCGGAAAGCTCCTACGAGCAGTACTTC.

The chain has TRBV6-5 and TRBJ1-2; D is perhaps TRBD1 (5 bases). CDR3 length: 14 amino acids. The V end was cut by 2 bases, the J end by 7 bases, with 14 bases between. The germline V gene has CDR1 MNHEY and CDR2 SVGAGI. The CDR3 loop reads CASSYRPSGGGYTF. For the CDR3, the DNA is TGTGCCAGCAGTTACCGCCCTTCCGGGGGTGGCTACACCTTC.